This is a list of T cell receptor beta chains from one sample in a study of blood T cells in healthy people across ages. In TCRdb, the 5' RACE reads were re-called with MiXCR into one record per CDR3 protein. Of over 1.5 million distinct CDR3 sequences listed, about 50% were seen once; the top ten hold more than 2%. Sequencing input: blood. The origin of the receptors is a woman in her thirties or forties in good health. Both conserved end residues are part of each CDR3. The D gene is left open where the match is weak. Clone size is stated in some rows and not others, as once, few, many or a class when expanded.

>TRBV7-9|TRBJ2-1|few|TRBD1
TGTGCCAGCAGCGCCGTACAGGGGTACAATGAGCAGTTCTTC
CASSAVQGYNEQFF
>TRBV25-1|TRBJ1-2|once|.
TGTGCCAGCAGTGGGGTTGAGGGCTGGAATGGCTACACCTTC
CASSGVEGWNGYTF
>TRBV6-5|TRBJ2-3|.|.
TGTGCCAGCTTCAGGTTGTATTTT
CASFRLYF
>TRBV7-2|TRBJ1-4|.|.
TGTGCCAGCAGCATAACGGCCCCAACTAATGAAAAACTGTTTTTT
CASSITAPTNEKLFF
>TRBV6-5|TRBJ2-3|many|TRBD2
TGTGCCAGCGAAGCGGGGGGGTCAGATACGCAGTATTTT
CASEAGGSDTQYF
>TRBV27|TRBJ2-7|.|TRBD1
TGTGCCAGCAGTTTCCGGACAGGGTGGGACGAGCAGTACTTC
CASSFRTGWDEQYF
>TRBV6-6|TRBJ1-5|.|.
TGTGCCAGCAGTCCGGGTCGGACCTTAAATAGCAATCAGCCCCAGCATTTT
CASSPGRTLNSNQPQHF
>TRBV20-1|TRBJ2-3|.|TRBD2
TGCAGTGCAGATCTAGCGGGGGGGACAGATACGCAGTATTTT
CSADLAGGTDTQYF
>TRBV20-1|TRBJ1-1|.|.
TGCAGTGCTTCTCAATGGACAGTGCCTGAAGCTTTCTTT
CSASQWTVPEAFF
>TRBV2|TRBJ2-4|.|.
TGTGCCAGCAGTGGTGAGGACATTCAGTACTTC
CASSGEDIQYF
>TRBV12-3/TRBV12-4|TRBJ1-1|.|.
TGTGCCAGCAGCGGAATCAGGGAGGGCATGAACACTGAAGCTTTCTTT
CASSGIREGMNTEAFF
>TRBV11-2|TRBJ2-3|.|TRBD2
TGTGCCAGCAGCTGGGACCTAGCGGGCACAGATACGCAGTATTTT
CASSWDLAGTDTQYF
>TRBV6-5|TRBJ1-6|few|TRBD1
TGTGCCAGCAGTCGCGGACAGGCTTATAATTCACCCCTCCACTTT
CASSRGQAYNSPLHF
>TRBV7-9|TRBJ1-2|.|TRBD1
TGTGCCAGCAGTTCGACAGGGGGCGATGGCTACACCTTC
CASSSTGGDGYTF
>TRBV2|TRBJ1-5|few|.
TGTGCCAGCAGTGACGTGTTGGTTCAGCCCCAGCATTTT
CASSDVLVQPQHF
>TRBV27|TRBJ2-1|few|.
TGTGCCAGCAGTTCTCTAGCTAATTCCTACAATGAGCAGTTCTTC
CASSSLANSYNEQFF
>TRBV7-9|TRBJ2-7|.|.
TGTGCCAGCAGCCCCACTCACCGGGACAAAGGCTACGAGCAGTACTTC
CASSPTHRDKGYEQYF
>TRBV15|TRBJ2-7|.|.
TGTGCCACCAGCAGAGGCCGGGGTTCCTCGTCCTACGAGCAGTACTTC
CATSRGRGSSSYEQYF
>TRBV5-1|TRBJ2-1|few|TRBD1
TGCGCCAGCAGCTTTACAGGGGAAAGTGAGCAGTTCTTC
CASSFTGESEQFF
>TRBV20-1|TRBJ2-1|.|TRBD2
TGCAGTGCTAAATTGATGGGCGGGGGGGGCCGCTACAATGAGCAGTTCTTC
CSAKLMGGGGRYNEQFF
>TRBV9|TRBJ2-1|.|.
TGTGCCAGCAGCGTAGGCCGGACGTACAATGAGCAGTTCTTC
CASSVGRTYNEQFF
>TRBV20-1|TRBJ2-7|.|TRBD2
TGCAGTGCTACGGGACTAGCGGGGACCTACGAGCAGTACTTC
CSATGLAGTYEQYF